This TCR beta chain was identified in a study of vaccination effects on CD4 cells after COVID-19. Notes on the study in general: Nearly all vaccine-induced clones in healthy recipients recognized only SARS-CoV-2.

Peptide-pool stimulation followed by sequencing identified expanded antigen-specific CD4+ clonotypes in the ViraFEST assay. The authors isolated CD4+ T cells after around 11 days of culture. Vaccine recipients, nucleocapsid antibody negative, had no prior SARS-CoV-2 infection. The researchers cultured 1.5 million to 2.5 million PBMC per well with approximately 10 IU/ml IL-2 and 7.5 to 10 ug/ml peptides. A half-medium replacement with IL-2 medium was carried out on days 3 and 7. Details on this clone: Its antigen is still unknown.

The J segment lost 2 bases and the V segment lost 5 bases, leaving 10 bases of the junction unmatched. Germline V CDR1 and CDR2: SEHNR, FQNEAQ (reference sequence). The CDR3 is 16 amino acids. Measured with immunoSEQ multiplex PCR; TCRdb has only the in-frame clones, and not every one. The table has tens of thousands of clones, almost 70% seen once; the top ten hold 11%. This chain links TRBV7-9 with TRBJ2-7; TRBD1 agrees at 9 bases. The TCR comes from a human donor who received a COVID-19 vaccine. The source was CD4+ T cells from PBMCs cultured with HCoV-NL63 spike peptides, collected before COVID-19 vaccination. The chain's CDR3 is CASSRPTGGNTYEQYF. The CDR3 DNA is TGTGCCAGCAGCCGCCCTACAGGGGGCAATACCTACGAGCAGTACTTC. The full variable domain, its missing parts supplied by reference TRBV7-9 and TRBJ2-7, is DTGVSQNPRHKITKRGQNVTFRCDPISEHNRLYWYRQTLGQGPEFLTYFQNEAQLEKSRLLSDRFSAERPKGSFSTLEIQRTEQGDSAMYLCASSRPTGGNTYEQYFGPGTRLTVT.